This T cell receptor (beta chain) was captured in a study of T cell repertoires in cytomegalovirus infection. About the research overall: Through public TCR beta signatures, both CMV infection and matching HLA type were indicated.

In this sample, this clonotype turned up many times. Its antigen is not known. TCRdb reprocessed the reads with MiXCR, giving one entry per CDR3 protein. The sample has about 360,000 distinct CDR3 sequences, over 15% seen once. Study-level points and caveats: Pooled public TCR beta family frequency picked out CMV carriers with the relevant HLA. Clonotypes of TCR beta that were HLA-C-restricted and CMV-specific dominated the ex vivo response.

Germline V gene sequence: CDR1 SGHVS, CDR2 FNYEAQ. The germline V and J ends were trimmed by 5 bases and 6 bases, with 14 bases remaining between them. The CDR3 sequence is 13 residues long. The sequence derives from a human donor in good health (CMV status not recorded). Some clones in this sample may be carry-over from other donors' samples. Sequencing input: PBMCs. This sequence joins TRBV7-6 and TRBJ2-7, with D perhaps TRBD1 (6 bases). The CDR3 bases are TGTGCCAGCAGCACTCGGGACATCGGCGAGCAGTACTTC. Protein sequence: CASSTRDIGEQYF.